One sample yielded the 6 T cell receptor beta chains listed below, sequenced in a study of metastatic and nonmetastatic thyroid tumors. TCRdb re-analyzed the PCR reads using MiXCR. The repertoire includes about 7,400 clones, approximately 30% of them detected once, and approximately 24% sits in the top ten. Thyroid surgery had not been preceded by any treatment in any patient. Input material: adjacent normal tissue. The receptor source for this set is a male donor with papillary thyroid cancer or a benign thyroid nodule (not recorded which). Some clones in this sample may be carry-over from other donors' samples.

This clone was seen more than once but under ten times. The rearrangement uses TRBV2 and TRBJ2-1, with TRBD2 matching over 9 bases. CDR3 size: 14 residues. With 6 bases clipped from V and 4 bases from J, the junction kept 4 bases outside the gene matches. Germline CDR1 and CDR2: SNHLY and FYNNEI. DNA for the CDR3: TGTGCCAGCAGACCGGGACTAGCTTACAATGAGCAGTTCTTC. Its translation is CASRPGLAYNEQFF.

The table lists this clone with a few counts. Relative to the germline gene, one junction end is altered; a read error may explain this. This rearrangement joins TRBV19 to TRBJ1-1; no firm D call. This CDR3 comprises 13 residues. In germline, CDR1 is LNHDA, CDR2 SQIVND (reference sequence). As DNA, the CDR3 is TGTGCCAGTAGTATAGCGGCAGTCACTGAATCTTCCTTT. Its translation is CASSIAAVTESSF.

By share, this clone ranks as medium-sized. V and J are TRBV20-1 and TRBJ1-4; TRBD1 is a possible D gene (5 bases). V lost 0 bases, J lost 0 bases, and 8 bases lay in between. This CDR3 is 15 amino acids long. Germline V lookup: CDR1 DFQATT, CDR2 SNEGSKA (reference sequence). CDR3 nucleotide sequence: TGCAGTGCTAGAGATTTCAGGGCAACTAATGAAAAACTGTTTTTT. This translates into CSARDFRATNEKLFF.

This clone appeared a single time. The rearrangement links TRBV4-1 to TRBJ1-5; D ambiguous. The CDR3 runs to 13 residues. V was pared by 2 bases and J by 3 bases, with 5 bases between. Germline lookup yields CDR1 MGHRA and CDR2 YSYEKL. Here the CDR3 reads CASSQQINQPQHF. The CDR3, as DNA: TGCGCCAGCAGCCAACAGATCAATCAGCCCCAGCATTTT.

This clone showed up just a few times. This chain uses TRBV12-3 or TRBV12-4 with TRBJ2-1; 7 nucleotides line up with TRBD1. This CDR3 contains 14 residues. Trimming cost V 3 bases and J 8 bases; bases outside gene matches: 7. DNA for the CDR3: TGTGCCAGCAGTTTTCAGCAAGGGGGCGATGAGCAGTTCTTC. This gives the protein CASSFQQGGDEQFF.

The V call is TRBV27, the J call TRBJ2-6; D remains unclear. This CDR3 comprises 15 residues. Trimming removed 2 bases at V and 0 bases at J, with 5 bases between. Germline values: CDR1 MNHEY, CDR2 SMNVEV (reference sequence). In nucleotides, the CDR3 is TGTGCCAGCAGTTTACTCGTCTCTGGGGCCAACGTCCTGACTTTC. Translation gives CASSLLVSGANVLTF. Together with reference TRBV27 and TRBJ2-6, the CDR3 gives the full variable domain: EAQVTQNPRYLITVTGKKLTVTCSQNMNHEYMSWYRQDPGLGLRQIYYSMNVEVTDKGDVPEGYKVSRKEKRNFPLILESPSPNQTSLYFCASSLLVSGANVLTFGAGSRLTVL.